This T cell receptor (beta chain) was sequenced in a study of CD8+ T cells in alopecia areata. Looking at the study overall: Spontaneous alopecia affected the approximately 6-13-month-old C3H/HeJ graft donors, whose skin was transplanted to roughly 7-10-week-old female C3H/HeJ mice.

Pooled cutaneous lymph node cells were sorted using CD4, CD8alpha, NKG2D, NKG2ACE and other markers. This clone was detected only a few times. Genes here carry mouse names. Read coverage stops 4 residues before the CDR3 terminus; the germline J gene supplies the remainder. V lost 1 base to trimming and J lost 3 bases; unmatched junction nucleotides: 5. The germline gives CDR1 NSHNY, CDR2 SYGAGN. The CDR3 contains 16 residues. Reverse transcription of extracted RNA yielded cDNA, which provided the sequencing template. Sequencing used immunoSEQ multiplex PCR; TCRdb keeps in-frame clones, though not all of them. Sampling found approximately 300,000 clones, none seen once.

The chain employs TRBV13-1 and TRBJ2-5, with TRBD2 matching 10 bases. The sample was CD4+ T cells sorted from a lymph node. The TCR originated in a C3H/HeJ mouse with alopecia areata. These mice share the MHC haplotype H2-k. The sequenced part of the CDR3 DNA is TGTGCCAGCAGTGATTCCCAGGACTGGGGGCAAGAC. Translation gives CASSDSQDWGQD. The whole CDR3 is CASSDSQDWGQDTQYF.